This TCR beta chain was sequenced in a study of PD-L1 blockade in urothelial cancer. Notes on the study in general: Tumor-associated clones in blood expanded more at 3 weeks in durable-benefit patients.

Turning to this clone: What it binds is unknown.

Noted time point: peripheral blood 6 weeks after treatment start. Urothelial carcinoma, locally advanced or metastatic, affected the patients. The CDR3 extends over 15 amino acids. Germline V gene data show CDR1 as SGHKS and CDR2 as YYEKEE (reference sequence). V was trimmed by 2 bases and J by 0 bases, leaving 9 bases between them. Repertoires were generated with immunoSEQ multiplex PCR, while TCRdb's copy carries only in-frame clones and drops some. This table holds 35,000 to 45,000 clones, about 90% found once. This sequence originates from a man in his 70s with urothelial cancer. Source: PBMCs, taken around atezolizumab (anti-PD-L1) treatment. This rearrangement joins TRBV5-5 to TRBJ2-1; D uncertain. The CDR3: CASSFLRSSYNEQFF. The CDR3 DNA reads as TGTGCCAGCAGCTTTCTCCGTTCCTCCTACAATGAGCAGTTCTTC.